This TCR beta chain originates from a study of T cell responses to AZD1222 COVID-19 vaccine. A word on this clone: As yet, its antigen is unknown.

Using immunoSEQ multiplex PCR, the repertoire was profiled, and TCRdb retains in-frame clones only, with some absent. Counted here are 80,000 or so clones, about nine tenths occurring once; the ten biggest clones make up about 3.5%. Study outcomes and limitations: A rise in Spike-specific TCR breadth and depth followed two AZD1222 doses. Repertoire collection took place solely once the T cell response had peaked.

The analysis combined second doses at about 4 or about 12 weeks. This TCR was sampled from an adult who received the AZD1222 COVID-19 vaccine. The input for sequencing was peripheral blood, taken 28 days after the second AZD1222 dose.

This CDR3 is CSATRTEAFF. In nucleotides, the CDR3 is TGCAGTGCCACCCGGACTGAAGCTTTCTTT. The chain recombines TRBV20-1 with TRBJ1-1; no clear D. The CDR3 is 10 residues long. V lost 6 bases and J lost 5, with 7 bases in between. Germline CDR1 is DFQATT and CDR2 is SNEGSKA (reference sequence).